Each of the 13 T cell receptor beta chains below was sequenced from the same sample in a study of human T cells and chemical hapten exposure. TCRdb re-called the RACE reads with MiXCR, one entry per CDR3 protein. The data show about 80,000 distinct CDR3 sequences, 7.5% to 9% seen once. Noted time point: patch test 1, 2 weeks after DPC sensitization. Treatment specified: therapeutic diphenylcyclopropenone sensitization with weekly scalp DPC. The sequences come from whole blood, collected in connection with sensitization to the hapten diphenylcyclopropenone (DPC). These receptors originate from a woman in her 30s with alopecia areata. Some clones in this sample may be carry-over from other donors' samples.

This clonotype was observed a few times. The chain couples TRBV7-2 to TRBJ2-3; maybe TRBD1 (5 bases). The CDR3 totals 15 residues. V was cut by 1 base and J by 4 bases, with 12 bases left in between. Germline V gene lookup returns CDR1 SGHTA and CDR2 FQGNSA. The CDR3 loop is CASSLVVLGADTQYF. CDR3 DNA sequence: TGTGCCAGCAGCTTAGTAGTGTTAGGGGCAGATACGCAGTATTTT.

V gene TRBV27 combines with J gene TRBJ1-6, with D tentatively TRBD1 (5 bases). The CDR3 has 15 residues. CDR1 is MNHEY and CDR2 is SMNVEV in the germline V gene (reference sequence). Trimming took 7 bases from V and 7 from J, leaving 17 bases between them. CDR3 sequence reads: CASKLSGTGNSPLHF. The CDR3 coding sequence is TGTGCCAGCAAGTTGTCCGGGACGGGGAATTCACCCCTCCACTTT.

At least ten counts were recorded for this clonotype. This chain's CDR3 is CARDRKGTEAFF. Written as DNA, the CDR3 is TGTGCGCGGGACAGAAAAGGGACTGAAGCTTTCTTT. The chain employs TRBV30 and TRBJ1-1; TRBD1 aligns across 7 bases. Germline V gene lookup returns CDR1 GTSNPN and CDR2 SVGIG (reference sequence). The CDR3 loop spans 12 amino acids.

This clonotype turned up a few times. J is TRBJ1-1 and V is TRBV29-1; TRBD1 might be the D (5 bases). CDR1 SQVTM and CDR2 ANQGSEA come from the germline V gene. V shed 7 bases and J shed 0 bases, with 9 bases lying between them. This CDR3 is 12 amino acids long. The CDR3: CSGGKMNTEAFF. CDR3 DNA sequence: TGCAGCGGGGGCAAAATGAACACTGAAGCTTTCTTT.

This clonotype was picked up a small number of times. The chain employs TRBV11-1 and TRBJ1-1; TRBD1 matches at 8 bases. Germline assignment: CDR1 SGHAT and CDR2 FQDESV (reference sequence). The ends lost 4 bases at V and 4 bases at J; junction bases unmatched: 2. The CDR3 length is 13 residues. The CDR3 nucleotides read TGTGCCAGCAGCTCGGACAGGGCCACTGAAGCTTTCTTT. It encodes CASSSDRATEAFF.

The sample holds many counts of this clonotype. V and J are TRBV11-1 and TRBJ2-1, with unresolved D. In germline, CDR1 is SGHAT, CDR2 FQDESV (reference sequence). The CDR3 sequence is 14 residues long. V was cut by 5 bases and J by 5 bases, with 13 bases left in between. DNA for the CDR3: TGTGCCAGCAGCCCCAGTGTTGGAGACAATGAGCAGTTCTTC. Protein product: CASSPSVGDNEQFF.

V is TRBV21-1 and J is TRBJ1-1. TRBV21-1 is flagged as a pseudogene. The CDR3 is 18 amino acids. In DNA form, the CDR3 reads TGTGCCAGCAGCAAAGCTAGGGTCAAAGTCGTTAGGAACACTGAAGCTTTCTTT. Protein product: CASSKARVKVVRNTEAFF.

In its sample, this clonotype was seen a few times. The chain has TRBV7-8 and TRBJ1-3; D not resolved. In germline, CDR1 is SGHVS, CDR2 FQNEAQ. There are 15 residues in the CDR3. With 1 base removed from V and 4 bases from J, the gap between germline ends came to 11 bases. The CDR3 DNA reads TGTGCCAGCAGCTTAGTATCTTCCGGGGGAAACACCATATATTTT. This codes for CASSLVSSGGNTIYF.

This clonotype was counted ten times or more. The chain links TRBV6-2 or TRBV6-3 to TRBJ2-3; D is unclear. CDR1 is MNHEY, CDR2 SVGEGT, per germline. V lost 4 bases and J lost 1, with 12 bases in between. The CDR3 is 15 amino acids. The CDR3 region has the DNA TGTGCCAGCAGTTCTCCCCTTAGGGGCACAGATACGCAGTATTTT. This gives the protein CASSSPLRGTDTQYF.

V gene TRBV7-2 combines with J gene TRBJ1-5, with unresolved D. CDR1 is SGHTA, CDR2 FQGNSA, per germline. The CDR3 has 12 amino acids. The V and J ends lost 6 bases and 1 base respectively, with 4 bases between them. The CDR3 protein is CASRDSNQPQHF. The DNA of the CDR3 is TGTGCCAGCAGGGACAGCAATCAGCCCCAGCATTTT.

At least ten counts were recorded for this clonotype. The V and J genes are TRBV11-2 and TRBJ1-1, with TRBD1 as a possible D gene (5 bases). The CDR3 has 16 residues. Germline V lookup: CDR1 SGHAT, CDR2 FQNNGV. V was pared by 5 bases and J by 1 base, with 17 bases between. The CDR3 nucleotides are TGTGCCAGCAGCCCCATTTTAGGGGTGGGGAACACTGAAGCTTTCTTT. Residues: CASSPILGVGNTEAFF.

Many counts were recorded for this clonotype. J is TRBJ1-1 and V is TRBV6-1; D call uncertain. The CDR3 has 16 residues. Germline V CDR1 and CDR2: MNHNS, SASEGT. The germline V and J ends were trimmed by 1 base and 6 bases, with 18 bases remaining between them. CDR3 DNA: TGTGCCAGCAGTGAAGTTGCGATCGGTATGGTTGCTGAAGCTTTCTTT. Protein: CASSEVAIGMVAEAFF.

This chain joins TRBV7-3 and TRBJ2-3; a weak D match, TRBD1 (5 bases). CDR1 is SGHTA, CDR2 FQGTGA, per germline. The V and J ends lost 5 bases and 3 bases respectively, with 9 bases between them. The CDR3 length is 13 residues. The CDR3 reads CASSVQGTDTQYF. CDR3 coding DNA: TGTGCCAGCAGCGTCCAGGGAACAGATACGCAGTATTTT.